These T cell receptor beta chains were read from a single sample in a study of blood T cell repertoires in COVID-19. Sequencing used immunoSEQ multiplex PCR; TCRdb keeps in-frame clones, though not all of them. The sample consists of some 200,000 clones, around 87% of them appearing once. Specimen: peripheral blood. The receptors derive from a woman in her 70s with COVID-19, enrolled during active disease. Each CDR3 is given with its conserved first and last residue. D genes are given only for firm matches. A row's size may be missing; if present it is once, few, many or a size class.

>-|TRBJ1-6|-|13|TRBV6-5
TGTGCCAGCAGGGCAGGTTCCGGGAAACCCCTCCACTTT
CASRAGSGKPLHF
>-|TRBJ2-1|TRBD1|15|TRBV10-3
TGTGCCATCAGTGACAGGGACAGGGGTGGGAATGAGCAGTTCTTC
CAISDRDRGGNEQFF
>few|TRBJ1-1|-|13|TRBV28
TGTGCCGAAAAGGGACACTCGAACACTGAAGCTTTCTTT
CAEKGHSNTEAFF
>-|TRBJ2-1|TRBD1|15|TRBV28
TGTGCCAGCAGTCCCGTGACAGGGACGGGGAATGAGCAGTTCTTC
CASSPVTGTGNEQFF
>-|TRBJ2-3|-|16|TRBV27
TGTGCCAGCAGTTTGTCAGCGGTTACACACACAGATACGCAGTATTTT
CASSLSAVTHTDTQYF
>few|TRBJ2-7|TRBD2|16|TRBV10-3
TGTGCCATCAGTGGTATGTTGGGACTAGCGGGACGCGAGCAGTACTTC
CAISGMLGLAGREQYF
>-|TRBJ2-7|-|11|TRBV7-9
TGTGCCAGCAGCCCGGAGGTAGAGCAGTACTTC
CASSPEVEQYF
>-|TRBJ1-1|-|14|TRBV9
TGTGCCAGCAGCGTAGTACTCAGGGGTACTGAAGCTTTCTTT
CASSVVLRGTEAFF
>-|TRBJ1-5|TRBD1|16|TRBV28
TGTGCCAGCAGTTCCGGACAGGCCTGGGGCAATCAGCCCCAGCATTTT
CASSSGQAWGNQPQHF
>-|TRBJ2-7|TRBD2|15|TRBV19
TGTGCCAGTAGCCCCCCCGGGGGGGAGGCACGGGAGCAGTACTTC
CASSPPGGEAREQYF
>-|TRBJ1-1|TRBD1|12|TRBV18
TGTGCCAGCTCACCTGGGACAGATGAAGCTTTCTTT
CASSPGTDEAFF
>-|TRBJ2-1|-|18|TRBV21-1
TGTGCCAGCAGCAAAGCGGAAAGGACACAGAGCTCCTACAATGAGCAGTTCTTC
CASSKAERTQSSYNEQFF
>-|TRBJ1-5|-|15|TRBV12-5
TGTGCTAGTGCCGAAGGGACGGGAGTCGATCAGCCCCAGCATTTT
CASAEGTGVDQPQHF
>-|TRBJ1-3|TRBD1|13|TRBV5-6
TGTGCCGGTGGGACAGTAGCTAGAAACACCATATATTTT
CAGGTVARNTIYF
>-|TRBJ1-4|TRBD1|14|TRBV6-5
TGTGCCAGCAGGGAGGGGGCAGATGTGGAAAAACTGTTTTTT
CASREGADVEKLFF
>-|TRBJ1-1|-|13|TRBV20-1
TGCAGTGCTAGTCCCGGAGGGAACCCTGAAGCTTTCTTT
CSASPGGNPEAFF
>-|TRBJ2-2|TRBD2|17|TRBV3-1/TRBV3-2
TGTGCCAGCAGCCAAGTACCGGGAGGGCCATTCCCCGGGGAGCTGTTTTTT
CASSQVPGGPFPGELFF
>-|TRBJ1-5|-|13|TRBV5-5
TGTGCCAGCAGACTTAACGATGATCAGCCCCAGCATTTT
CASRLNDDQPQHF
>-|TRBJ2-2|TRBD1|15|TRBV27
TGTGCCAGCAGTTTTCGGGACAGGGAGTCCGGGGAGCTGTTTTTT
CASSFRDRESGELFF
>-|TRBJ2-5|TRBD1|15|TRBV28
TGTGCCAGCAGTCAACCGGGACAGGGCCAAGAGACCCAGTACTTC
CASSQPGQGQETQYF
>-|TRBJ2-4|TRBD2|15|TRBV19
TGTGCCAGTAGTACTGGACTAGCGGGAAGTGACATTCAGTACTTC
CASSTGLAGSDIQYF
>-|TRBJ2-2|TRBD2|15|TRBV2
TGTGCCAGCACACGGACTACTAGCGTCACCGGGGAGCTGTTTTTT
CASTRTTSVTGELFF
>few|TRBJ2-3|TRBD2|18|TRBV20-1
TGCAGTGCTAGTCCCAGCGGGAGGGCATCAGGTAGCACAGATACGCAGTATTTT
CSASPSGRASGSTDTQYF
>once|TRBJ2-7|TRBD1|14|TRBV2
TGTGCCAGCTGTCCCGGGACAGGTGCCTACGAGCAGTACTTC
CASCPGTGAYEQYF
>-|TRBJ1-6|TRBD1|15|TRBV27
TGTGCCAGCAGTAGAGACAGGGCTCCGGTTTCACCCCTCCACTTT
CASSRDRAPVSPLHF
>-|TRBJ1-5|-|15|TRBV2
TGTGCCAGCCGCAGGGCCCCGAGGCCCAATCAGCCCCAGCATTTT
CASRRAPRPNQPQHF
>-|TRBJ2-1|-|15|TRBV11-2
TGTGCCAGCAGTTCCAGGGGGGTTGGACAAAGTGAGCAGTTCTTC
CASSSRGVGQSEQFF
>-|TRBJ1-4|-|14|TRBV5-1
TGCGCCAGCAGCCCTAAATCAACTAATGAAAAACTGTTTTTT
CASSPKSTNEKLFF
>once|TRBJ1-1|-|14|TRBV7-9
TGTGCCAGCAGCTCCGTGGGGGGGAACACTGAAGCTTTCTTT
CASSSVGGNTEAFF
>-|TRBJ1-5|-|13|TRBV7-2
TGTGCCAGCAGCTTTTCAGGGCTTCAGCCCCAGCATTTT
CASSFSGLQPQHF
>-|TRBJ1-1|-|15|TRBV5-8
TGTGCCAGCAGCTTGGTCGCCAGGGGCAGATCAGTAGCTTTCTTT
CASSLVARGRSVAFF
>-|TRBJ2-1|-|15|TRBV7-2
TGTGCCAGCAGCCTCGGGCAGGGGAGAAGGAATGAGCAGTTCTTC
CASSLGQGRRNEQFF
>-|TRBJ2-1|TRBD1|15|TRBV11-3
TGTGCCAGCAGCTTAGGTGGGGTAGGGGGCTATGAGCAGTTCTTC
CASSLGGVGGYEQFF
>few|TRBJ1-2|-|11|TRBV2
TGTGCCAGCAGGGGGGCGCCTGGCTACACCTTC
CASRGAPGYTF
>-|TRBJ2-7|-|11|TRBV20-1
TGCAGTGCACTAGACGCCTACGAGCAGTACTTC
CSALDAYEQYF
>-|TRBJ1-5|TRBD1|15|TRBV6-1
TGTGCCAGCACCACAGACCAGGGGGGCAATCAGCCCCAGCATTTT
CASTTDQGGNQPQHF
>-|TRBJ2-7|TRBD2|14|TRBV19
TGTGCCAGTAGTACCGGGACTAGCGCGTACGAGCAGTACTTC
CASSTGTSAYEQYF
>-|TRBJ2-7|-|12|TRBV9
TGTGCCAGTGGACAGGGAGGGAGCGAGCAGTACTTC
CASGQGGSEQYF
>-|TRBJ1-2|-|15|TRBV28
TGTGCCAGCAGTTTATTAAGCGGATCGGACTATGGCTACACCTTC
CASSLLSGSDYGYTF
>few|TRBJ1-2|-|13|TRBV10-3
TGTGCCATCAGTGGCGATTCGATCTATGGCTACACCTTC
CAISGDSIYGYTF
>few|TRBJ2-3|-|14|TRBV18
TGTGCCAGCTCACCCCCAAGTAGCAGAGATACGCAGTATTTT
CASSPPSSRDTQYF
>-|TRBJ1-5|-|17|TRBV4-1
TGCGCCAGCAGCCAAAAATGGGGGGAAATTAGCAATCAGCCCCAGCATTTT
CASSQKWGEISNQPQHF
>-|TRBJ2-3|TRBD2|16|TRBV6-4
TGTGCCAGCAGGGCAACTAGCGGGAGCAGCACAGATACGCAGTATTTT
CASRATSGSSTDTQYF
>once|TRBJ1-3|TRBD1|15|TRBV6-5
TGTGCCAGCAGCCGCCAGGGACAGGGTGTGAACACCATATATTTT
CASSRQGQGVNTIYF
>-|TRBJ2-1|TRBD2|15|TRBV7-6
TGTGCCAGCAGCTGGTCTCTAGCGGGAGACGGTGAGCAGTTCTTC
CASSWSLAGDGEQFF
>-|TRBJ1-2|-|14|TRBV3-1/TRBV3-2
TGTGCCAGCAGGCCTAGTTCGGGGGAAGGTGGCTACACCTTC
CASRPSSGEGGYTF
>once|TRBJ2-5|TRBD1|15|TRBV28
TGTGCCAGCAGTTTTCCCGGGACAGGGCGAGAGACCCAGTACTTC
CASSFPGTGRETQYF
>-|TRBJ1-5|TRBD1|14|TRBV6-5
TGTGCCAGCAGTTTCGACAGGGGCAATCAGCCCCAGCATTTT
CASSFDRGNQPQHF
>-|TRBJ2-7|TRBD2|13|TRBV6-5
TGTGCCAGCAGACTAGCGGTACTCTACGAGCAGTACTTC
CASRLAVLYEQYF
>-|TRBJ2-3|-|17|TRBV5-1
TGCGCCAGCAGCTTGGTCGTCAGGGCATCAGGCACAGATACGCAGTATTTT
CASSLVVRASGTDTQYF
>-|TRBJ1-2|-|15|TRBV5-1
TGCGCCAGCAGCTTACGGGAGGGCATCGCCTATGGCTACACCTTC
CASSLREGIAYGYTF
>few|TRBJ1-1|TRBD1|15|TRBV18
TGTGCCAGCTCACCACAGGACAGGTCGAACACTGAAGCTTTCTTT
CASSPQDRSNTEAFF
>-|TRBJ2-2|TRBD2|16|TRBV4-2
TGTGCCAGCGGAATTCTAGCGGGAGTGATGTACGGGGAGCTGTTTTTT
CASGILAGVMYGELFF
>-|TRBJ2-7|-|13|TRBV29-1
TGCAGCGTAGAATCCGGGACATCCTACGAGCAGTACTTC
CSVESGTSYEQYF
>-|TRBJ1-3|TRBD1|17|TRBV5-6
TGTGCCAGCAGTTTACCGACAGGGAGGTCGTCTGGAAACACCATATATTTT
CASSLPTGRSSGNTIYF
>-|TRBJ1-6|-|14|TRBV10-3
TGTGCCATCAGTGGGTTAGGAGATAATTCACCCCTCCACTTT
CAISGLGDNSPLHF
>-|TRBJ2-1|TRBD2|17|TRBV10-1
TGCGCCAGCTCAATCCGGACTAGCGGGACACCCTACAATGAGCAGTTCTTC
CASSIRTSGTPYNEQFF
>-|TRBJ1-3|-|14|TRBV13
TGTGCCAGCAGCTTCAGGGGCTCTGGAAACACCATATATTTT
CASSFRGSGNTIYF
>-|TRBJ1-4|TRBD1|17|TRBV4-1
TGCGCCAGCAGCCAAAATGACAGGGGGCCGACTAATGAAAAACTGTTTTTT
CASSQNDRGPTNEKLFF
>once|TRBJ1-3|-|13|TRBV6-2/TRBV6-3
TGTGCCAGCAGCCCCAAACTTGGAAACACCATATATTTT
CASSPKLGNTIYF